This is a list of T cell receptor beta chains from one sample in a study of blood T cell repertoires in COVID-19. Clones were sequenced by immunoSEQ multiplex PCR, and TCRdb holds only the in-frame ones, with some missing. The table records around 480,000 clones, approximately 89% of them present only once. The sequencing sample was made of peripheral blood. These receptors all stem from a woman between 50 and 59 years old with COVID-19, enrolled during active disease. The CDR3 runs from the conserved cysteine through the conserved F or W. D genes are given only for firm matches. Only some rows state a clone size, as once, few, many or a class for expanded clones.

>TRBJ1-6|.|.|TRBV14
CASSQGTSSYNSPLHF
TGTGCCAGCAGCCAAGGAACGAGCTCCTATAATTCACCCCTCCACTTT
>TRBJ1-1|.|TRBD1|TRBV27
CASRPGQGNTEAFF
TGTGCCAGCAGACCGGGACAGGGGAACACTGAAGCTTTCTTT
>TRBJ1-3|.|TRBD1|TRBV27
CASTNRGGNTIYF
TGTGCCAGCACGAACAGGGGAGGAAACACCATATATTTT
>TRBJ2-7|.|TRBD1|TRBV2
CASSEARTGGVYEQYF
TGTGCCAGCAGTGAAGCGCGGACAGGGGGGGTTTACGAGCAGTACTTC
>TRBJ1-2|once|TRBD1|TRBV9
CASSLETGDYGYTF
TGTGCCAGCAGTTTAGAGACAGGGGACTATGGCTACACCTTC
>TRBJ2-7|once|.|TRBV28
CASSGFGVRGEQYF
TGTGCCAGCAGTGGTTTTGGGGTAAGGGGCGAGCAGTACTTC
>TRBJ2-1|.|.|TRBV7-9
CASGHPRGRLYNEQFF
TGTGCCAGCGGCCACCCGCGGGGAAGGCTCTACAATGAGCAGTTCTTC
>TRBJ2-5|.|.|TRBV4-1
CASSHRTSQETQYF
TGCGCCAGCAGCCACCGGACTTCGCAAGAGACCCAGTACTTC
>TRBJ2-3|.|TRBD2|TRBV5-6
CASSRSGVGDTQYF
TGTGCCAGCAGCCGGAGCGGGGTAGGAGATACGCAGTATTTT
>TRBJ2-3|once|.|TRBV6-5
CASSYRGYTDTQYF
TGTGCCAGCAGTTACCGGGGGTACACAGATACGCAGTATTTT
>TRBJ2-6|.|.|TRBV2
CASSVTVPGANVLTF
TGTGCCAGCAGTGTAACAGTACCTGGGGCCAACGTCCTGACTTTC
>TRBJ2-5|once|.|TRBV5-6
CASSLVLGGGTETQYF
TGTGCCAGCAGCTTGGTTTTAGGGGGGGGCACAGAGACCCAGTACTTC
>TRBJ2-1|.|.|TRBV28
CASSFWQITYNEQFF
TGTGCCAGCAGTTTCTGGCAGATTACCTACAATGAGCAGTTCTTC
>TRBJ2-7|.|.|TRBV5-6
CASSRGLEQYF
TGTGCCAGCAGCCGAGGGTTGGAGCAGTACTTC
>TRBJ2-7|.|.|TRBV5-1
CASSLSVNTYEQYF
TGCGCCAGCAGCTTGTCAGTAAACACCTACGAGCAGTACTTC
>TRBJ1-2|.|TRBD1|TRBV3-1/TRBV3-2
CASSQGRDSGYTF
TGTGCCAGCAGCCAAGGCAGGGACAGCGGCTACACCTTC
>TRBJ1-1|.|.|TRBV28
CASTSPGSNTEAFF
TGTGCCAGCACATCTCCGGGGTCGAACACTGAAGCTTTCTTT
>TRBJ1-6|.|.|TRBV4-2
CASSPPQGAYNSPLHF
TGTGCCAGCAGCCCTCCCCAGGGTGCCTATAATTCACCCCTCCACTTT
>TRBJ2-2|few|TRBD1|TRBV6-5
CATRGHKDTGELFF
TGTGCCACAAGGGGGCATAAGGACACCGGGGAGCTGTTTTTT
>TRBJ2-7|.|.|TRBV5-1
CASSLAGGPKREQYF
TGCGCCAGCAGCTTGGCTGGAGGACCGAAGAGGGAGCAGTACTTC
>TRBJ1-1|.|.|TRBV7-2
CASSLVPESTEAFF
TGTGCCAGCAGCTTAGTTCCTGAGTCGACTGAAGCTTTCTTT
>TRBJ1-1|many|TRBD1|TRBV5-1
CASRSGQGSTEAFF
TGCGCCAGCAGAAGCGGACAGGGGAGCACTGAAGCTTTCTTT
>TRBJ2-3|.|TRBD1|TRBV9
CASSVQKQGKGTDTQYF
TGTGCCAGCAGCGTGCAGAAACAGGGGAAGGGCACAGATACGCAGTATTTT
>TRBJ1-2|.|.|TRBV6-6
CASSSAGGYTF
TGTGCCAGCAGTTCGGCGGGTGGCTACACCTTC
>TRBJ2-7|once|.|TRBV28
CASSHTSNYEQYF
TGTGCCAGCAGTCACACTAGTAACTACGAGCAGTACTTC
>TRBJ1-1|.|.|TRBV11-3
CASSYGQGTEAFF
TGTGCCAGCAGCTACGGGCAGGGGACTGAAGCTTTCTTT
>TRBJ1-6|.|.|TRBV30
CAWSQAVGSPLHF
TGTGCCTGGAGTCAGGCAGTTGGTTCACCCCTCCACTTT
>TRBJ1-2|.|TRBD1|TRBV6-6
CASSYDAGTGNYGYTF
TGTGCCAGCAGCTATGACGCCGGGACAGGGAACTATGGCTACACCTTC
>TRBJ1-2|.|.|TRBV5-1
CASSFRQDNYGYTF
TGCGCCAGCAGCTTTCGACAGGATAACTATGGCTACACCTTC
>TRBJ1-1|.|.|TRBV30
CAWSHRVTEAFF
TGTGCCTGGAGTCACAGGGTGACTGAAGCTTTCTTT
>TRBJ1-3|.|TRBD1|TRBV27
CASRVSGQGSGGNTIYF
TGTGCCAGCAGGGTATCGGGACAGGGGTCAGGTGGAAACACCATATATTTT
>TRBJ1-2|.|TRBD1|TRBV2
CASSTRTGWQGYTF
TGTGCCAGCAGTACCCGGACAGGGTGGCAAGGCTACACCTTC
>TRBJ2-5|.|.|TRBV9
CASSPRDQYF
TGTGCCAGCAGCCCCCGAGACCAGTACTTC
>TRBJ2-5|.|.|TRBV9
CASSSGGGLKETQYF
TGTGCCAGCAGCTCGGGCGGGGGCCTCAAAGAGACCCAGTACTTC
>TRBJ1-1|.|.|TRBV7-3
CASSLSRGTEAFF
TGTGCCAGCAGCTTAAGCAGGGGCACTGAAGCTTTCTTT
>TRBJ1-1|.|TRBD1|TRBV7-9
CASSLRQGPLNTEAFF
TGTGCCAGCAGCTTAAGACAGGGCCCCTTGAACACTGAAGCTTTCTTT
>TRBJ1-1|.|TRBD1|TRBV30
CAWSAPAGTGDPEAFF
TGTGCCTGGAGTGCCCCCGCCGGGACAGGGGACCCTGAAGCTTTCTTT